The 18 T cell receptor beta chains below were found in one sample sequenced in a study of cytomegalovirus exposure and HLA in healthy donors. Vbeta (60) and Jbeta (13) primers were used in the PCR. Sequenced by immunoSEQ multiplex PCR; TCRdb stores in-frame clones only, minus some. This table holds a few hundred thousand clones, over 70% found once. Sequences were obtained from PBMCs. These receptors originate from a girl aged 2-10 years in good health and CMV-seronegative.

Here the CDR3 DNA reads TGTGCCAGCAGCCGACAGACAGGGGTGGATACGCAGTATTTT. It translates to CASSRQTGVDTQYF. V gene TRBV7-3 combines with J gene TRBJ2-3, with 8 bases aligning to TRBD1. This CDR3 region has 14 residues. Trimming removed 5 bases from V and 6 bases from J; junction bases left unmatched: 7. Germline V lookup: CDR1 SGHTA, CDR2 FQGTGA. Complete variable domain (other parts from reference TRBV7-3 and TRBJ2-3): GAGVSQTPSNKVTEKGKYVELRCDPISGHTALYWYRQSLGQGPEFLIYFQGTGAADDSGLPNDRFFAVRPEGSVSTLKIQRTERGDSAVYLCASSRQTGVDTQYFGPGTRLTVL.

This chain uses TRBV7-3 with TRBJ2-5; 8 bases match TRBD2. Gene TRBJ2-7 matches the end of the DNA better, so the J call may be wrong. Germline values: CDR1 SGHTA, CDR2 FQGTGA. The CDR3 is made up of 15 amino acids. The CDR3 DNA follows: TGTGCCAGCAGCTTAACTGGGCTAGCGGGCTACGAGCAGTACTTC. It encodes CASSLTGLAGYEQYF.

The chain recombines TRBV5-4 with TRBJ2-3; maybe TRBD2 (5 bases). V was trimmed by 2 bases and J by 3 bases, leaving 13 bases between them. The CDR3 sequence is 15 residues long. From germline, CDR1 is SGHNT and CDR2 YYREEE (reference sequence). The CDR3 DNA sequence: TGTGCCAGCAGCTTTTTCGGGGTCGGGACAGATACGCAGTATTTT. It specifies CASSFFGVGTDTQYF. Together with reference TRBV5-4 and TRBJ2-3, the CDR3 gives the full variable domain: ETGVTQSPTHLIKTRGQQVTLRCSSQSGHNTVSWYQQALGQGPQFIFQYYREEENGRGNFPPRFSGLQFPNYSSELNVNALELDDSALYLCASSFFGVGTDTQYFGPGTRLTVL.

The chain is built from TRBV19 and TRBJ1-6, with TRBD1 as a possible D gene (5 bases). Per the germline V gene, CDR1 is LNHDA and CDR2 is SQIVND (reference sequence). The length of the CDR3 is 13 residues. The ends were cut back, 0 bases at V and 11 bases at J, with 8 bases in the middle. Here the CDR3 DNA reads TGTGCCAGTAGTATAGACAGGGTTACACCCCTCCACTTT. This sequence encodes CASSIDRVTPLHF.

This rearrangement joins TRBV2 to TRBJ2-4, with 14 bases aligning to TRBD2. The CDR3 sequence is 22 residues long. Germline lookup yields CDR1 SNHLY and CDR2 FYNNEI. V dropped 1 base and J dropped 0; count of bases not matched to a gene: 14. CDR3 region: CASSEGPTSGRGVSVAKNIQYF. In DNA, the CDR3 is TGTGCCAGCAGTGAAGGTCCGACTAGCGGGAGGGGGGTATCGGTAGCCAAAAACATTCAGTACTTC.

The gene calls are TRBV5-1 and TRBJ2-1; D perhaps matches TRBD1 (6 bases). The CDR3 sequence is 13 residues long. Between the trimmed V and J ends, which lost 3 bases and 6 bases, there was a span of 10 bases. Germline V gives CDR1 SGHRS, CDR2 YFSETQ. The CDR3 here is CASSSQGPNEQFF. In nucleotides, the CDR3 is TGCGCCAGCAGCTCACAGGGCCCCAATGAGCAGTTCTTC.

In its sample, this clone was seen once. The chain uses TRBV6-1 and TRBJ1-5, with 8 bases identical to TRBD1. The V gene's germline CDR1 is MNHNS and CDR2 SASEGT. The length of the CDR3 is 16 residues. Trimming at V came to 1 base and at J to 4 bases, leaving 6 bases not matched to a gene. CDR3 amino acids: CASSEVPRQGNQPQHF. DNA of the CDR3: TGTGCCAGCAGTGAAGTTCCCCGACAGGGGAATCAGCCCCAGCATTTT.

V is TRBV10-3 and J is TRBJ2-3; the D gene is possibly TRBD1 (7 bases). Looked up from germline, CDR1 is ENHRY and CDR2 is SYGVKD. Trimming took off 4 bases at V and 0 bases at J, with 14 bases between the two ends. The CDR3 length is 16 residues. The chain's CDR3 is CAISASRGTSTDTQYF. CDR3 bases: TGTGCCATCAGTGCGAGCAGGGGGACTAGCACAGATACGCAGTATTTT.

Notes on this clone: This is likely a read error, given that the CDR3 carries no conserved phenylalanine or tryptophan at its end. This rearrangement joins TRBV5-1 to TRBJ1-2, with 10 bases lining up with TRBD1. The junction had 8 bases not matched to a gene; V was cut back by 3 bases and J by 6 bases. The CDR3 length is 15 residues. Germline V CDR1 and CDR2: SGHRS, YFSETQ. In DNA form, the CDR3 reads TGCGCCAGCAGCTCGGGGACAGGGGCCCCCAATGGCTACACCCTC. Protein sequence: CASSSGTGAPNGYTL.

The chain has TRBV4-1 and TRBJ2-7; TRBD2 might be the D (5 bases). The CDR3 totals 13 residues. The germline gives CDR1 MGHRA, CDR2 YSYEKL. Trimming removed 0 bases from V and 7 bases from J, with 10 bases in between. The CDR3 loop reads CASSQDNRGEQYF. CDR3 nucleotide sequence: TGCGCCAGCAGCCAAGACAACAGAGGGGAGCAGTACTTC.

The chain employs TRBV30 and TRBJ2-6; TRBD1 matches at 8 bases. Germline CDR1 and CDR2: GTSNPN and SVGIG (reference sequence). V lost 5 bases and J lost 4; bases outside the gene matches: 4. The CDR3 covers 14 residues. The CDR3 coding sequence is TGTGCCTGGGGACAGGGAACCGGGGCCAACGTCCTGACTTTC. Translation: CAWGQGTGANVLTF.

The CDR3 bases are TGTGCCAGCAGTGTAGGGGGCAATCAGCCCCAGCATTTT. Encoded protein: CASSVGGNQPQHF. V is TRBV27 and J is TRBJ1-5, with a possible D match to TRBD1 (5 bases). V was trimmed by 5 bases and J by 2 bases, leaving 7 bases between them. Germline CDR1 and CDR2: MNHEY and SMNVEV (reference sequence). This CDR3 comprises 13 residues.

The V and J genes are TRBV19 and TRBJ1-5, with D hard to call. This CDR3 is 13 amino acids long. Germline loops: CDR1 LNHDA, CDR2 SQIVND (reference sequence). V shed 5 bases and J shed 2 bases, with 7 bases lying between them. CDR3 nucleotide sequence: TGTGCCAGTAGTTGGCAGGGCAATCAGCCCCAGCATTTT. Protein product: CASSWQGNQPQHF.

This clone was picked up a small number of times. CDR3 sequence reads: CASSYMGRAGNTIYF. CDR3 DNA sequence: TGTGCCAGCAGTTATATGGGCAGGGCTGGAAACACCATATATTTT. The chain combines TRBV6-5 with TRBJ1-3; TRBD1 is a possible D gene (5 bases). V was cut by 3 bases and J by 2 bases, with 11 bases left in between. The CDR3 is made up of 15 amino acids. Germline V lookup: CDR1 MNHEY, CDR2 SVGAGI.

The J gene is TRBJ2-2, the V gene TRBV7-9; TRBD2 matches 7 bases. The CDR3 has 14 amino acids. V trimming: 4 bases; J trimming: 7 bases; junction bases outside the gene matches: 6. Germline CDR1 is SEHNR and CDR2 is FQNEAQ (reference sequence). CDR3 residues: CASSYGLVDGELFF. In DNA, the CDR3 is TGTGCCAGCAGCTACGGACTAGTAGACGGGGAGCTGTTTTTT.

The chain links TRBV5-4 to TRBJ2-7, with TRBD1 matching over 8 bases. The J segment lost 5 bases and the V segment lost 10 bases, leaving 8 bases of the junction unmatched. The length of the CDR3 is 12 residues. Germline V CDR1 and CDR2: SGHNT, YYREEE (reference sequence). CDR3 coding DNA: TGTGCCTGTAGGCAGGGGGCGGACGAGCAGTACTTC. It specifies CACRQGADEQYF.

The CDR3 sequence is CASSLSTGVTEAFF. As DNA, the CDR3 is TGTGCCAGCAGCTTATCGACAGGGGTCACTGAAGCTTTCTTT. The chain recombines TRBV5-6 with TRBJ1-1; 8 bases map to TRBD1. This CDR3 has 14 residues. The germline V gene has CDR1 SGHDT and CDR2 YYEEEE. With V trimmed by 2 bases and J by 4 bases, 4 bases remained unmatched.

J is TRBJ1-2 and V is TRBV7-7; D is perhaps TRBD1 (6 bases). CDR3 size: 15 residues. V shed 5 bases and J shed 0 bases, with 13 bases lying between them. Germline V gives CDR1 SSHAT, CDR2 FNYEAQ (reference sequence). CDR3 in amino acids: CASSPLTGANYGYTF. The DNA of the CDR3 is TGTGCCAGCAGCCCCCTGACAGGAGCTAACTATGGCTACACCTTC.